Following are 8 T cell receptor beta chains from one sample sequenced in a study of blood T cell repertoires in COVID-19. Produced via immunoSEQ multiplex PCR; TCRdb's table is partial and in-frame only. Of 100,000 to 150,000 clones in the sample, 86% were seen once. The material sequenced was peripheral blood. Every receptor here comes from a woman in her seventies with COVID-19, enrolled during active disease.

This sequence joins TRBV5-4 and TRBJ1-1, with 9 bases fitting TRBD1. The CDR3 runs 15 residues. Germline loops: CDR1 SGHNT, CDR2 YYREEE (reference sequence). The J segment lost 6 bases and the V segment lost 4 bases, leaving 10 bases of the junction unmatched. The CDR3 loop reads CASSPRQGVRAEAFF. The CDR3 DNA sequence: TGTGCCAGCAGCCCCCGACAGGGGGTTAGGGCTGAAGCTTTCTTT.

The V gene is TRBV30, the J gene TRBJ1-2; 7 bases map to TRBD1. J gave up 4 bases and V 4 bases, and 12 bases lay outside the gene matches. Germline V gives CDR1 GTSNPN, CDR2 SVGIG (reference sequence). The CDR3 has 15 amino acids. The DNA for the CDR3 is TGTGCCTGGACCAGCTCCTTGGGGACAGCCTATGGCTACACCTTC. It yields the protein CAWTSSLGTAYGYTF.

V is TRBV6-2 or TRBV6-3 and J is TRBJ2-7; 7 nucleotides align to TRBD2. The trim removed 2 bases at V and 0 bases at J, leaving 7 bases unmatched. Germline V CDR1 and CDR2: MNHEY, SVGEGT. There are 16 residues in the CDR3. As DNA, the CDR3 is TGTGCCAGCAGTTACCCAATGCGGGAGCCCTCCTACGAGCAGTACTTC. As protein: CASSYPMREPSYEQYF.

This clone came up a few times. This chain links TRBV11-2 with TRBJ1-3, with D possibly being TRBD1 (5 bases). This CDR3 has 13 amino acids. Trimming shortened V by 11 bases and J by 0 bases, and 11 bases separated the two germline ends. The germline gives CDR1 SGHAT, CDR2 FQNNGV. DNA of the CDR3: TGTGCCCAACAGGCTTACTCTGGAAACACCATATATTTT. This translates into CAQQAYSGNTIYF.

The chain employs TRBV6-6 and TRBJ1-2; the D gene is possibly TRBD1 (6 bases). Germline V gene sequence: CDR1 MNHNY, CDR2 SVGAGI (reference sequence). This CDR3 is built from 13 residues. V gave up 7 bases and J gave up 6 bases, with 15 bases separating them. CDR3 region: CASMMGQGDGYTF. CDR3 coding DNA: TGTGCCAGCATGATGGGACAAGGAGATGGCTACACCTTC.

The chain carries TRBV5-5 and TRBJ1-1; D remains unclear. Per the germline V gene, CDR1 is SGHKS and CDR2 is YYEKEE (reference sequence). V was clipped by 4 bases and J by 2 bases, with 18 bases between them. This CDR3 has 16 amino acids. CDR3 nucleotide sequence: TGTGCCAGCAGCCTACTCCCGGGGAGGACTAACACTGAAGCTTTCTTT. Its protein product is CASSLLPGRTNTEAFF. Together with reference TRBV5-5 and TRBJ1-1, the CDR3 gives the full variable domain: DAGVTQSPTHLIKTRGQQVTLRCSPISGHKSVSWYQQVLGQGPQFIFQYYEKEERGRGNFPDRFSARQFPNYSSELNVNALLLGDSALYLCASSLLPGRTNTEAFFGQGTRLTVV.

V and J are TRBV28 and TRBJ1-1, with D uncertain. Germline CDR1 reads MDHEN; CDR2 reads SYDVKM. With 6 bases removed from V and 5 bases from J, the gap between germline ends came to 10 bases. The CDR3 contains 12 residues. This chain's CDR3 is CASSLPRTEAFF. The DNA for the CDR3 is TGTGCCAGCAGCCTTCCGCGGACTGAAGCTTTCTTT.

The rearrangement links TRBV19 to TRBJ2-1; tentatively, D is TRBD2 (5 bases). The CDR3 runs to 13 residues. V lost 5 bases, J lost 9 bases, and 14 bases lay in between. Germline CDR1 and CDR2: LNHDA and SQIVND (reference sequence). The CDR3 loop is CASSRQDRGEQFF. DNA of the CDR3: TGTGCCAGTAGTCGCCAAGACCGGGGTGAGCAGTTCTTC.